These T cell receptor beta chains were read from a single sample in a study of CXCR3-negative and CXCR3-positive naive CD8 T cells. TCRdb reanalyzed the 5' RACE reads and collapses them to one entry per CDR3 protein, without DNA. This table holds 75,000 or so distinct CDR3 sequences. Specimen: naive CXCR3- CD8+ T cells from blood. The receptor source for this set is a human donor in good health. Some clones in this sample may be carry-over from other donors' samples. CDR3s include the opening cysteine and the closing phenylalanine or tryptophan.

TRBV12-3/TRBV12-4	TRBJ2-2	CASSTTGTSGSGELFF
TRBV6-2/TRBV6-3	TRBJ2-3	CASSYPNPTPGDYTNTDTQYF
TRBV30	TRBJ2-1	CAWSVRAYEQFF
TRBV14	TRBJ2-1	CASSQVTGQDEQFF
TRBV27	TRBJ2-7	CASWVLGTASYEQYF
TRBV27	TRBJ2-3	CASAESDTQYF
TRBV5-1	TRBJ2-7	CASSRDDSSYEQYF
TRBV7-6	TRBJ2-7	CASSAGDGSYEQYF
TRBV5-5	TRBJ2-7	CASSLDSITYEQYF
TRBV29-1	TRBJ1-2	CSVEEEGYGYTF
TRBV20-1	TRBJ1-1	CSARDPGGTQAFF
TRBV20-1	TRBJ2-7	CSARDGRGSSYEQYF
TRBV7-9	TRBJ2-2	CASSPDGRNTGELFF
TRBV4-3	TRBJ2-1	CASSQDRDSYNEQFF
TRBV5-5	TRBJ2-7	CASSLLSLGRNEQYF
TRBV4-2	TRBJ2-1	CASSLPSGTSEGSTYNEQFF
TRBV5-5	TRBJ2-7	CASSSAALAAMTYEQYF
TRBV7-9	TRBJ2-7	CASSPDRGVSYEQYF
TRBV29-1	TRBJ1-1	CSVSTDTNTEAFF
TRBV5-1	TRBJ2-5	CASSAKDGIKEETQYF
TRBV21-1	TRBJ1-4	CASSIRRQALNEKLFF
TRBV28	TRBJ2-2	CASSLFPGVPGELFF
TRBV7-9	TRBJ2-1	CASSLVPNEQFF
TRBV7-9	TRBJ2-1	CASSLGTGEKLFF
TRBV11-2	TRBJ2-1	CASRWTTYNEQFF
TRBV29-1	TRBJ2-1	CSVRQREANNEQFF
TRBV7-9	TRBJ1-3	CASSFLEGNTIYF
TRBV12-3/TRBV12-4	TRBJ2-5	CASSTTSGETQYF
TRBV18	TRBJ2-7	CASSPRDSLYEQYF
TRBV4-3	TRBJ1-1	CASSPGTGTNTEAFF
TRBV7-9	TRBJ1-1	CASSSGDRGLGTEAFF
TRBV6-2/TRBV6-3	TRBJ2-1	CASSLPGLAVHEQFF
TRBV2	TRBJ2-1	CASSEEGFYNEQFF
TRBV3-1	TRBJ2-7	CASSIGTGVLDEQYF